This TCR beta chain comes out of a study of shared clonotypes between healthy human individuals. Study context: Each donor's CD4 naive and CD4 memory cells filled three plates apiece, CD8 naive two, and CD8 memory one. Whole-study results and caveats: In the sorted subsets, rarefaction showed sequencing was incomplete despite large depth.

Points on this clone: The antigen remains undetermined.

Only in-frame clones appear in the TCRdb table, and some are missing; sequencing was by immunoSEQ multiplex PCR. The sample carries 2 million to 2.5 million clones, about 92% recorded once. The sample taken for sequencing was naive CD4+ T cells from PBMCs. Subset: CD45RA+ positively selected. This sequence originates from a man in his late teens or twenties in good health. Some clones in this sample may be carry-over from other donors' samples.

CDR3 loop: CASSPTDRDQPQHF. The CDR3 nucleotides are TGTGCCAGCTCACCTACGGACAGGGATCAGCCCCAGCATTTT. The chain joins TRBV18 to TRBJ1-5, with 8 nucleotides matching TRBD1. The germline V gene has CDR1 KGHSH and CDR2 LQKENI. The CDR3 consists of 14 residues. V was clipped by 3 bases and J by 5 bases; unmatched bases: 3.